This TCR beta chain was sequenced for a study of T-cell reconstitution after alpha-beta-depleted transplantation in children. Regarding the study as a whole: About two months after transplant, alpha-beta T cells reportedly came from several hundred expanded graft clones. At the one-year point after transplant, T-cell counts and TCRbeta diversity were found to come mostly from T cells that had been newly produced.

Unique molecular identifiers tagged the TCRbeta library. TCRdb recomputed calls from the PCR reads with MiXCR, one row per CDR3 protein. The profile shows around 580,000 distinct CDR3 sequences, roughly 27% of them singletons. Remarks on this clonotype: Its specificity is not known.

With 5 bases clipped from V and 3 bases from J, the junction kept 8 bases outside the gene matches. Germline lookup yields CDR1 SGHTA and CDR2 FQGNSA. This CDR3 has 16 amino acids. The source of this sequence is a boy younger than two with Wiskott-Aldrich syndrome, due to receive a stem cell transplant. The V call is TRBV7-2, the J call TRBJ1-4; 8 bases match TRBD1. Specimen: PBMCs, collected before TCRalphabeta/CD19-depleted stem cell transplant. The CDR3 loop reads CASSPQKQGANEKLFF. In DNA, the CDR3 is TGTGCCAGCAGCCCGCAAAAACAGGGGGCTAATGAAAAACTGTTTTTT. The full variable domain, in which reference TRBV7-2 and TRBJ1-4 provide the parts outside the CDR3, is GAGVSQSPSNKVTEKGKDVELRCDPISGHTALYWYRQSLGQGLEFLIYFQGNSAPDKSGLPSDRFSAERTGGSVSTLTIQRTQQEDSAVYLCASSPQKQGANEKLFFGSGTQLSVL.